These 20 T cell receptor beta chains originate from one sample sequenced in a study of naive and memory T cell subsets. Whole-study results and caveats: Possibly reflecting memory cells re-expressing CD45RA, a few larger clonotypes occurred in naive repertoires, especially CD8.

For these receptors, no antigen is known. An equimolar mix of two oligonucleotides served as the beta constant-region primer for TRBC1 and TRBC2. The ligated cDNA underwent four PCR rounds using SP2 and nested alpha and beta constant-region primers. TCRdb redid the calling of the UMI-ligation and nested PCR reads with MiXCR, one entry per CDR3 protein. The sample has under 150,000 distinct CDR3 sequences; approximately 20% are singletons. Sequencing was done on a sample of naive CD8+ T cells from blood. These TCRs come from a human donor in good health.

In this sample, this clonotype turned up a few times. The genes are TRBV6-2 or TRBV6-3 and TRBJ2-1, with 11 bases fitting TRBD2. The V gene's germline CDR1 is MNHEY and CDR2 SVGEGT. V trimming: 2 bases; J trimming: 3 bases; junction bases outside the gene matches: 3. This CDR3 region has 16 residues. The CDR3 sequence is CASSYGTSGVYNEQFF. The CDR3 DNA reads TGTGCCAGCAGTTACGGGACTAGCGGAGTCTACAATGAGCAGTTCTTC.

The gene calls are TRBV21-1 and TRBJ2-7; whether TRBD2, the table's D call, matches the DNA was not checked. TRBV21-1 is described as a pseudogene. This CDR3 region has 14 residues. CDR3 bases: TGTGCCAGCAGCACCCGACTAGCAGGGCACGAGCAGTACTTC. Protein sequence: CASSTRLAGHEQYF.

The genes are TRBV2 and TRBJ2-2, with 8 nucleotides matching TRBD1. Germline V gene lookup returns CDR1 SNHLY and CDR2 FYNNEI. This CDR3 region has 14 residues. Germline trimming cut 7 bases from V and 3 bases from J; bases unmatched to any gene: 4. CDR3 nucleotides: TGTGCCAGCAAGGCAGGGGGCGACACCGGGGAGCTGTTTTTT. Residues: CASKAGGDTGELFF.

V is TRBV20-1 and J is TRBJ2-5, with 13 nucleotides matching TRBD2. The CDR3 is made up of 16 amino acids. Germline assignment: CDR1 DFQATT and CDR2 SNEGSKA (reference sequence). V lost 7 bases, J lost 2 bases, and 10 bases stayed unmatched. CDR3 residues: CSVDYWTSGRQETQYF. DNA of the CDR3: TGCAGTGTTGACTATTGGACTAGCGGGAGACAAGAGACCCAGTACTTC.

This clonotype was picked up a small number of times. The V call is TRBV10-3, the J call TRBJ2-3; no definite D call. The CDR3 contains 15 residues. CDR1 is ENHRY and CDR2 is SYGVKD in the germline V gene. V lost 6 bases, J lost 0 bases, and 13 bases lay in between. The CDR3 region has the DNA TGTGCCATCAGAAAAGGACCGCAAAGCACAGATACGCAGTATTTT. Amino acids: CAIRKGPQSTDTQYF.

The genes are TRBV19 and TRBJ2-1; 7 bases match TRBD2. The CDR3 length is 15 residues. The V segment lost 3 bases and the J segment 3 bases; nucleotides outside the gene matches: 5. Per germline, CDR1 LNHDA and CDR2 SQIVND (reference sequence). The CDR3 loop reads CASSMGGGFYNEQFF. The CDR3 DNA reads TGTGCCAGTAGTATGGGGGGGGGATTCTACAATGAGCAGTTCTTC.

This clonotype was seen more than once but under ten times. The CDR3 DNA reads as TGTGCCAGCAGCCCCCGTTCCGTATACAATGAGCAGTTCTTC. This translates into CASSPRSVYNEQFF. The rearrangement links TRBV27 to TRBJ2-1; no definite D call. Germline loops: CDR1 MNHEY, CDR2 SMNVEV (reference sequence). Between the trimmed V and J ends, which lost 6 bases and 4 bases, there was a span of 13 bases. The CDR3 length is 14 residues.

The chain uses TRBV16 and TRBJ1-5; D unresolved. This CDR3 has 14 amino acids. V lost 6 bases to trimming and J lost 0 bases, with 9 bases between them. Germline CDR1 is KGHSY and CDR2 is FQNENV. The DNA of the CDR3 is TGTGCCAGCAGTACCAAGAGTAGCAATCAGCCCCAGCATTTT. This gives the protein CASSTKSSNQPQHF.

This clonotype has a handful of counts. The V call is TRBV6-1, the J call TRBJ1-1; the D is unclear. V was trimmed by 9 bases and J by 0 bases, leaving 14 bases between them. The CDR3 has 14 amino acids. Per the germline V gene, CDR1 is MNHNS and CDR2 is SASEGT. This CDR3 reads CASLTFRMNTEAFF. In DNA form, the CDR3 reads TGTGCCAGTTTGACCTTCAGGATGAACACTGAAGCTTTCTTT.

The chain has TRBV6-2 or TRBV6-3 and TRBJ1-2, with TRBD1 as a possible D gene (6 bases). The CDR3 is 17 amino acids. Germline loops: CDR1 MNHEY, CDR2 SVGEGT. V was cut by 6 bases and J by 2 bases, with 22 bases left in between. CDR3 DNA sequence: TGTGCCAGCAGCAAGCCTTATCCGGGACAACCAAACTATGGCTACACCTTC. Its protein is CASSKPYPGQPNYGYTF.

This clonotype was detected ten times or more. This CDR3 is CSVETSGTEQYF. The CDR3 DNA reads as TGCAGCGTTGAGACTAGCGGGACCGAGCAGTACTTC. The V call is TRBV29-1, the J call TRBJ2-7; TRBD2 aligns across 11 bases. This CDR3 spans 12 amino acids. With V trimmed by 3 bases and J by 6 bases, 1 base remained unmatched. Germline V gene data show CDR1 as SQVTM and CDR2 as ANQGSEA.

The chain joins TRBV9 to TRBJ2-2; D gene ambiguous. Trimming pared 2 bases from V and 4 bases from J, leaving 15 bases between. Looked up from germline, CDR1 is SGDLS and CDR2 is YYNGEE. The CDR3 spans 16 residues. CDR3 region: CASSVEFWIATGELFF. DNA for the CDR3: TGTGCCAGCAGCGTGGAGTTCTGGATCGCCACCGGGGAGCTGTTTTTT. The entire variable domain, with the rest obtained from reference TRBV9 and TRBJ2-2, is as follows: DSGVTQTPKHLITATGQRVTLRCSPRSGDLSVYWYQQSLDQGLQFLIQYYNGEERAKGNILERFSAQQFPDLHSELNLSSLELGDSALYFCASSVEFWIATGELFFGEGSRLTVL.

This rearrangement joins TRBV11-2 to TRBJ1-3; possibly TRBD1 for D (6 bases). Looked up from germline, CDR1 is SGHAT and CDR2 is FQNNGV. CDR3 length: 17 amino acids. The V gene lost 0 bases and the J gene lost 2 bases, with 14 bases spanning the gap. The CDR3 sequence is CASSLDSGDHPGNTIYF. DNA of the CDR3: TGTGCCAGCAGCTTAGATTCAGGGGATCATCCTGGAAACACCATATATTTT. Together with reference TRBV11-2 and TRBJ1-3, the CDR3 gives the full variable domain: EAGVAQSPRYKIIEKRQSVAFWCNPISGHATLYWYQQILGQGPKLLIQFQNNGVVDDSQLPKDRFSAERLKGVDSTLKIQPAKLEDSAVYLCASSLDSGDHPGNTIYFGEGSWLTVV.

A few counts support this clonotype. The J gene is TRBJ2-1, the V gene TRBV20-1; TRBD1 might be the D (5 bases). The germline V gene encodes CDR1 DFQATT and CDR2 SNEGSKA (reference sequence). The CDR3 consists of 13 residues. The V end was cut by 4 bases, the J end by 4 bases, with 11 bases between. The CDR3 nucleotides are TGCAGTGCTACCAGGGTGGAATACAATGAGCAGTTCTTC. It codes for CSATRVEYNEQFF.

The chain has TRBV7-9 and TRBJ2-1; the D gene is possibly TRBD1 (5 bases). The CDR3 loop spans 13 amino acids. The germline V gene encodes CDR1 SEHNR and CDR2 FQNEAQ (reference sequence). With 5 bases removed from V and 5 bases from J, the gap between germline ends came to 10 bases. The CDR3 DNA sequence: TGTGCCAGCAGCGCCAGGGTGAACAATGAGCAGTTCTTC. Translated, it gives CASSARVNNEQFF.

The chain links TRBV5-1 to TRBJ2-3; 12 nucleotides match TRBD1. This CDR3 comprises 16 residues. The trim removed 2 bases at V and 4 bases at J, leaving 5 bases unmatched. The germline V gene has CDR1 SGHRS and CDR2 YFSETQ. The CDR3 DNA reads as TGCGCCAGCAGCTTACAGGGACAGGGGGCACCAGATACGCAGTATTTT. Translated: CASSLQGQGAPDTQYF.

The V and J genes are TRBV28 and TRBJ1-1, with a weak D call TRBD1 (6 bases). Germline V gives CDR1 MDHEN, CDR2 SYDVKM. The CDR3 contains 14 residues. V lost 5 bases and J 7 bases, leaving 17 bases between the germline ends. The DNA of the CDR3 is TGTGCCAGCAGTAACACAGGGCCGGGATTTGAAGCTTTCTTT. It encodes CASSNTGPGFEAFF.

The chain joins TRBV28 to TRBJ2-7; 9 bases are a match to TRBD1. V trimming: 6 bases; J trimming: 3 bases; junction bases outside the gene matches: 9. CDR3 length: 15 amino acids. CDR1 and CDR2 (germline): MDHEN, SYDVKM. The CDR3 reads CASSTFTGGDYEQYF. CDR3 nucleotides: TGTGCCAGCAGCACTTTTACAGGGGGCGACTACGAGCAGTACTTC. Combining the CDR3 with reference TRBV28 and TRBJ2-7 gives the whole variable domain DVKVTQSSRYLVKRTGEKVFLECVQDMDHENMFWYRQDPGLGLRLIYFSYDVKMKEKGDIPEGYSVSREKKERFSLILESASTNQTSMYLCASSTFTGGDYEQYFGPGTRLTVT.

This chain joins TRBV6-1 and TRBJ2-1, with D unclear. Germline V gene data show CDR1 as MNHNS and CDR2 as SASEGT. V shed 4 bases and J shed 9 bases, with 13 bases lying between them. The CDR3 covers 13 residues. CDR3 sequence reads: CASSVSPLIEQFF. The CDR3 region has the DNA TGTGCCAGCAGTGTTAGCCCGCTGATTGAGCAGTTCTTC.

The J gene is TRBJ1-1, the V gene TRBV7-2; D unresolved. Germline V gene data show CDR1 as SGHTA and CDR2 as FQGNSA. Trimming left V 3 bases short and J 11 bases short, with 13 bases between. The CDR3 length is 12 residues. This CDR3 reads CASSFDGSMAFF. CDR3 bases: TGTGCCAGCAGCTTTGACGGTTCAATGGCTTTCTTT.